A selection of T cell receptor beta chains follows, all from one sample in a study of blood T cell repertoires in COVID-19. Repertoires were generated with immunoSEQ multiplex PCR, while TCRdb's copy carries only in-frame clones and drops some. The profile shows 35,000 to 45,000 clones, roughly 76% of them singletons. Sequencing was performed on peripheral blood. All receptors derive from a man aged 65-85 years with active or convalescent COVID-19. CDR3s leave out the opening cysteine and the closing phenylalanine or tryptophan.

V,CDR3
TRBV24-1,ATSVRESRGELF
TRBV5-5,ASSFRPPDNEQF
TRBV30,AWSLQDSGTQY
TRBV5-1,ASSTTGTGDEKLF
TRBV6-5,ASKRGDSGNTIY
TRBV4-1,ASSPHRGGYGYT
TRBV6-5,ASSRDGSYNEQF
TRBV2,ASSEGGHTGELF
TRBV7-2,ASSFYADTQY
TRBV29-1,SVEEGHEVEAF
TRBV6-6,ASSLAHNEQF
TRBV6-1,ASSEHSRVNEQY
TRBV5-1,ASSTGTSGRDEKLF
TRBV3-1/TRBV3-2,ASSQSRLTGGDHRELF
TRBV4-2,ASSQEQGSVLGEKLF
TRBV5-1,ASSGVSLAGDNEQF
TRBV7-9,ASSGDRAHEQY
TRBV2,ASSPLTSGNYEQY
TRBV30,AWSVPGGSGRETQY
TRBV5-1,ASSRETAGANVLT
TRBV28,ATIPSSRGDTEAF
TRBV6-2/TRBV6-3,ASSYGRGLMGAEAF
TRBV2,ASSEQGSYSGNTIY
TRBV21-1,ASRQPSRGTTDTQY
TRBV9,ASSAQVDRIYGYT
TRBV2,ASQPRGSSYNEQF
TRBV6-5,ASSFGGGETQY
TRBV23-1,ASSHRGGAYEQY
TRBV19,ASSPGEGANVLT
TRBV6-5,ASRRWNYGYT
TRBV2,ASNPGAGGAEAF
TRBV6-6,ASASVSGANVLT
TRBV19,ASSMAGGSNQPQH
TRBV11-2,ASRTGTSPSYEQY
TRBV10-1,ASSSNRVGTQY
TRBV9,ASSVAAGASQETQY